The clone carrying this TCR beta chain was seen a few times. The germline gives CDR1 MNHNY, CDR2 SVGAGI (reference sequence). The CDR3 covers 15 residues. V was shortened by 6 bases and J by 7 bases, with 16 bases between the two germline ends. Each CDR3 protein gets one entry after TCRdb re-called the 5' RACE reads with MiXCR. The repertoire holds about 260,000 distinct CDR3 sequences, around 5.2% seen once, with around 3.5% in the top ten. This sample was taken from a study of T cells after yellow fever vaccination. The chain combines TRBV6-6 with TRBJ1-6; tentative D call: TRBD1 (5 bases). This TCR was sampled from a man younger than 35 who received the YFV17D yellow fever vaccine. This material consisted of CD4+ T cells sorted from PBMCs, taken on the day of the yellow fever booster vaccination. This CDR3 is CASSSPDRLNSPLHF. In DNA, the CDR3 is TGTGCCAGCAGCTCCCCCGACAGATTAAATTCACCCCTCCACTTT.